This T cell receptor (beta chain) derives from a study of shared clonotypes between healthy human individuals. This clone was found a few times. Method: immunoSEQ multiplex PCR; TCRdb's copy keeps in-frame clones and lacks some. In the table there are 550,000 to 600,000 clones, around three quarters of which are singletons. This CDR3 region has 11 residues. V was trimmed by 3 bases and J by 4 bases, leaving 4 bases between them. Germline CDR1 and CDR2: GTSNPN and SVGIG (reference sequence). The V gene is TRBV30, the J gene TRBJ2-1; D remains ambiguous. Sequencing was performed on PBMCs. The TCR sequence derives from a woman aged 40 to 49 in good health. Some clones in this sample may be carry-over from other donors' samples. In DNA, the CDR3 is TGTGCCTGGAGAGATTACAATGAGCAGTTCTTC. It is translated as CAWRDYNEQFF.